Below, 28 T cell receptor beta chains from the same sample are listed, as sequenced in a study of blood T cells in healthy people across ages. A J-beta primer mix and a sample-barcoded 5' primer were used in a second PCR of roughly 6 to 12 cycles. TCRdb fed the 5' RACE reads into MiXCR, producing one record per CDR3 protein. Here the sample spans roughly 800,000 distinct CDR3 sequences, more than 45% being singletons. The sample comprised blood. Receptor source: a man younger than 45 in good health.

DNA of the CDR3: TGCAGCGTGAGGACAGGGGAGAACTCCTACGAGCAGTACTTC. This gives the protein CSVRTGENSYEQYF. The chain recombines TRBV29-1 with TRBJ2-7, with 9 bases that match TRBD1. The germline V gene has CDR1 SQVTM and CDR2 ANQGSEA. Trimming removed 6 bases from V and 0 bases from J; junction bases left unmatched: 6. The CDR3 length is 14 residues.

This clonotype was seen only a few times. This sequence joins TRBV7-2 and TRBJ2-3, with 9 bases lining up with TRBD2. The CDR3 consists of 17 residues. J lost 1 base, V lost 3 bases, and 8 bases had no gene match. Germline assignment: CDR1 SGHTA and CDR2 FQGNSA. The CDR3 protein is CASSLAASGAGTDTQYF. The CDR3 coding sequence is TGTGCCAGCAGCTTGGCCGCTAGCGGGGCTGGCACAGATACGCAGTATTTT.

This clonotype was counted ten times or more. The V gene is TRBV7-2, the J gene TRBJ2-5; possibly TRBD1 or TRBD2 for D (5 bases each). V lost 1 base and J lost 5, with 8 bases in between. Germline V lookup: CDR1 SGHTA, CDR2 FQGNSA. This CDR3 is 13 amino acids long. CDR3 protein: CASSLVREETQYF. As DNA, the CDR3 is TGTGCCAGCAGCTTAGTCAGGGAGGAGACCCAGTACTTC.

The chain carries TRBV7-9 and TRBJ2-7; D uncertain. Germline assignment: CDR1 SEHNR and CDR2 FQNEAQ (reference sequence). This CDR3 has 13 residues. Trimming shortened V by 5 bases and J by 3 bases, and 11 bases separated the two germline ends. CDR3 sequence (DNA): TGTGCCAGCAGCCAATCGACTGGCTACGAGCAGTACTTC. Its protein product is CASSQSTGYEQYF.

The chain couples TRBV7-8 to TRBJ2-1, with 7 bases aligning to TRBD2. The V and J ends lost 4 bases and 4 bases, in that order; junction bases with no gene match: 7. Germline assignment: CDR1 SGHVS and CDR2 FQNEAQ. This CDR3 contains 15 residues. CDR3 in amino acids: CASSYLADEYNEQFF. As DNA, the CDR3 is TGTGCCAGCAGCTATCTAGCGGACGAGTACAATGAGCAGTTCTTC.

The CDR3 loop reads CASSFSGGRNTEAFF. The CDR3 DNA reads as TGCGCCAGCAGCTTCTCGGGGGGCAGGAACACTGAAGCTTTCTTT. V gene TRBV5-1 combines with J gene TRBJ1-1; D is perhaps TRBD1 (6 bases). Germline CDR1 is SGHRS and CDR2 is YFSETQ. This CDR3 contains 15 residues. The V end was cut by 2 bases, the J end by 1 base, with 12 bases between.

The chain uses TRBV20-1 and TRBJ1-2; maybe TRBD1 (5 bases). The CDR3 runs to 12 residues. V was trimmed by 3 bases and J by 3 bases, leaving 8 bases between them. Germline V gives CDR1 DFQATT, CDR2 SNEGSKA (reference sequence). CDR3 protein: CSASFRDYGYTF. The CDR3 DNA sequence: TGCAGTGCTAGTTTCAGGGACTATGGCTACACCTTC.

This sequence joins TRBV28 and TRBJ2-4; 7 bases are a match to TRBD1. The CDR3 is 14 residues long. CDR1 is MDHEN, CDR2 SYDVKM, per germline. V was clipped by 2 bases and J by 6 bases; unmatched bases: 4. The CDR3 coding sequence is TGTGCCAGCAGTTTAGAAGGGGGCGGAAACATTCAGTACTTC. Translating it yields CASSLEGGGNIQYF.

V gene TRBV6-5 combines with J gene TRBJ1-2; tentatively, D is TRBD1 (5 bases). The CDR3 covers 13 residues. Germline lookup yields CDR1 MNHEY and CDR2 SVGAGI. Trimming left V 5 bases short and J 4 bases short, with 11 bases between. Here the CDR3 reads CASSEPGRYGYTF. DNA of the CDR3: TGTGCCAGCAGTGAACCGGGACGCTATGGCTACACCTTC.

This chain links TRBV18 with TRBJ1-2; TRBD1 is a possible D gene (5 bases). In germline, CDR1 is KGHSH, CDR2 LQKENI. This CDR3 spans 14 amino acids. The V and J ends lost 1 base and 6 bases respectively, with 12 bases between them. The CDR3 sequence: CASSPQGQGHGYTF. In nucleotides, the CDR3 is TGTGCCAGCTCACCACAAGGCCAGGGACATGGCTACACCTTC.

The V call is TRBV11-3, the J call TRBJ2-1; 10 bases are shared with TRBD2. The DNA end favors TRBJ2-7, so the J call may be wrong. Germline loops: CDR1 SGHNT, CDR2 YENEEA. CDR3 length: 17 amino acids. The CDR3 nucleotides read TGTGCCAGCAGCTCTCGCGGATCTAGCGGGGGCTACAATGAGCAGTACTTC. It is translated as CASSSRGSSGGYNEQYF.

The chain links TRBV3-1 to TRBJ1-4, with D possibly matching TRBD1 (5 bases). The CDR3 is made up of 14 amino acids. V lost 4 bases, J lost 4 bases, and 10 bases lay in between. The germline CDR1 and CDR2 sequences are LGHDT and YNNKEL (reference sequence). CDR3 loop: CASSPGTRNEKLFF. Here the CDR3 DNA reads TGTGCCAGCAGCCCCGGGACCCGTAATGAAAAACTGTTTTTT.

A few counts support this clonotype. This rearrangement joins TRBV20-1 to TRBJ1-1; D may be TRBD1 (6 bases). Deletions cut 3 bases from V and 5 bases from J, with 13 bases between. Per the germline V gene, CDR1 is DFQATT and CDR2 is SNEGSKA (reference sequence). The CDR3 loop spans 13 amino acids. For the CDR3, the DNA is TGCAGTGCTAGGGGGTCACAGGGAACTGAAGCTTTCTTT. Amino acid sequence: CSARGSQGTEAFF.

The chain joins TRBV7-9 to TRBJ2-2; 7 bases are shared with TRBD2. Germline CDR1 reads SEHNR; CDR2 reads FQNEAQ (reference sequence). The V and J ends lost 5 bases and 7 bases, in that order; junction bases with no gene match: 10. The CDR3 extends over 15 amino acids. The CDR3 sequence is CASSRFSGMNGELFF. The CDR3 DNA sequence: TGTGCCAGCAGCCGATTCAGCGGGATGAACGGGGAGCTGTTTTTT.

This chain uses TRBV20-1 with TRBJ2-6, with D possibly matching TRBD1 (8 bases). The V end lost 6 bases, the J end lost 4 bases, and 22 bases lay between the germline ends. Germline V gene sequence: CDR1 DFQATT, CDR2 SNEGSKA (reference sequence). The CDR3 runs 17 residues. The DNA of the CDR3 is TGCAGTGCACGGGGGGACAGGACCCTTATAGGGGCCAACGTCCTGACTTTC. This codes for CSARGDRTLIGANVLTF.

The gene calls are TRBV25-1 and TRBJ2-1; TRBD2 aligns across 9 bases. The germline V gene encodes CDR1 MGHDK and CDR2 SYGVNS. This CDR3 has 13 residues. V was pared by 8 bases and J by 8 bases, with 7 bases of the junction left unmatched. The CDR3 reads CASAGTSSHEQFF. The CDR3 region has the DNA TGTGCCAGCGCCGGGACTAGCAGCCATGAGCAGTTCTTC.

The chain is built from TRBV11-2 and TRBJ2-6; possible D gene TRBD1, 5 bases. Per the germline V gene, CDR1 is SGHAT and CDR2 is FQNNGV. This CDR3 contains 16 residues. The ends were cut back, 7 bases at V and 0 bases at J, with 13 bases in the middle. CDR3 bases: TGTGCCAGCATCGGACACCTGGCCTCTGGGGCCAACGTCCTGACTTTC. This sequence encodes CASIGHLASGANVLTF.

This chain links TRBV25-1 with TRBJ2-5; TRBD2 aligns across 11 bases. CDR1 and CDR2 from the germline V gene are MGHDK and SYGVNS. The V gene end was trimmed by 6 bases and the J gene end by 5 bases; junction bases not matched to a gene: 17. The length of the CDR3 is 18 residues. The CDR3 loop is CASSRVGPLAGDLETQYF. CDR3 in DNA: TGTGCCAGCAGCCGGGTGGGCCCACTAGCGGGAGATTTGGAGACCCAGTACTTC.

The chain links TRBV20-1 to TRBJ2-3; D remains ambiguous. The germline V gene encodes CDR1 DFQATT and CDR2 SNEGSKA (reference sequence). CDR3 length equals 13 residues. Trimming stripped 3 bases from V and 2 bases from J, with 9 bases between. The CDR3 loop reads CSASNPITDTQYF. The CDR3 bases are TGCAGTGCTAGTAATCCAATCACAGATACGCAGTATTTT.

CDR3 sequence (DNA): TGTGCCAGCAGTTACTCGACGGGACAGAGAAACTACGAGCAGTACTTC. Protein product: CASSYSTGQRNYEQYF. J is TRBJ2-7 and V is TRBV6-5; TRBD1 matches at 7 bases. The CDR3 loop spans 16 amino acids. Unmatched junction bases numbered 8, after V lost 0 bases and J lost 3 bases. The V gene's germline CDR1 is MNHEY and CDR2 SVGAGI.

This sequence joins TRBV3-1 and TRBJ2-5; D may be TRBD1 (6 bases). V was clipped by 7 bases and J by 4 bases, with 16 bases between them. Germline V CDR1 and CDR2: LGHDT, YNNKEL (reference sequence). This CDR3 has 14 residues. The CDR3 loop reads CASTPRGTLETQYF. The CDR3 nucleotides are TGTGCCAGCACCCCAAGAGGGACACTAGAGACCCAGTACTTC.

This sequence joins TRBV12-3 or TRBV12-4 and TRBJ1-2; D gene unclear. V was shortened by 9 bases and J by 4 bases, with 24 bases between the two germline ends. The CDR3 spans 16 residues. The CDR3 sequence: CASKNSYSPHGYGYTF. For the CDR3, the DNA is TGTGCCAGTAAAAACTCTTACTCCCCTCACGGCTATGGCTACACCTTC.

The chain recombines TRBV20-1 with TRBJ1-5; D unclear. There are 16 residues in the CDR3. The V and J ends lost 0 bases and 0 bases respectively, with 12 bases between them. The germline V gene encodes CDR1 DFQATT and CDR2 SNEGSKA (reference sequence). For the CDR3, the DNA is TGCAGTGCTAGAGACAGACAAGCAAATAGCAATCAGCCCCAGCATTTT. Its protein is CSARDRQANSNQPQHF.

The CDR3 protein is CASSLVPIATNYNEQFF. The DNA of the CDR3 is TGTGCCAGCAGCTTAGTGCCGATAGCGACAAATTACAATGAGCAGTTCTTC. The rearrangement uses TRBV7-2 and TRBJ2-1, with D possibly matching TRBD2 (5 bases). V was pared by 1 base and J by 4 bases, with 17 bases between. Germline CDR1 is SGHTA and CDR2 is FQGNSA. The CDR3 contains 17 residues.

The V call is TRBV2, the J call TRBJ2-5; D tentatively fits TRBD1 or TRBD2 (5 bases each). This CDR3 spans 15 amino acids. Germline V CDR1 and CDR2: SNHLY, FYNNEI. V lost 5 bases to trimming and J lost 0 bases, with 13 bases between them. The CDR3 nucleotides are TGTGCCAGCAGTCCCTGGGGACGGCACCAAGAGACCCAGTACTTC. It codes for CASSPWGRHQETQYF.

The chain joins TRBV28 to TRBJ2-7; possibly TRBD1 or TRBD2 for D (5 bases each). Germline CDR1 MDHEN, CDR2 SYDVKM. CDR3 length equals 14 residues. V was pared by 8 bases and J by 0 bases, with 14 bases between. CDR3 region: CASEGRPSSYEQYF. The CDR3 DNA is TGTGCCAGCGAGGGACGCCCGAGCTCCTACGAGCAGTACTTC.

This clonotype was picked up a small number of times. The chain recombines TRBV6-5 with TRBJ2-7; D is unclear. The CDR3 is 16 amino acids. Trimming shortened V by 0 bases and J by 0 bases, and 12 bases separated the two germline ends. CDR1 and CDR2 from the germline V gene are MNHEY and SVGAGI. The DNA of the CDR3 is TGTGCCAGCAGTTACTCGACGGTGGCCCTCTCCTACGAGCAGTACTTC. Translated, it gives CASSYSTVALSYEQYF.

The chain links TRBV20-1 to TRBJ1-2; the D gene is possibly TRBD1 (5 bases). Germline V gene sequence: CDR1 DFQATT, CDR2 SNEGSKA (reference sequence). This CDR3 is built from 14 residues. Trimming cost V 6 bases and J 8 bases, with 22 bases left between them. CDR3 amino acids: CSASWAGTGNGYTF. Written as DNA, the CDR3 is TGCAGTGCGAGCTGGGCAGGGACCGGGAACGGCTACACCTTC.